The clone carrying this TCR beta chain was found many times. The data were taken from a study of T cells after yellow fever vaccination. The CDR3 contains 12 residues. Trimming cost V 7 bases and J 7 bases; bases outside gene matches: 6. Germline CDR1 is SQVTM and CDR2 is ANQGSEA. The authors made TCR cDNA by 5'RACE template switching, adding a universal primer site and UMIs. TCRdb called the 5' RACE reads again in MiXCR, with one record for every CDR3 protein. The sample has about 50,000 distinct CDR3 sequences, 7.4% seen once. The sequencing used CD8+ T cells sorted from PBMCs, collected approximately 16 days after the first yellow fever vaccination. The chain combines TRBV29-1 with TRBJ2-1; 8 bases align to TRBD1. This TCR was recovered from a man between 18 and 35 years old who received the YFV17D yellow fever vaccine. CDR3 nucleotide sequence: TGCAGCGCCAGGACAGGGACGAATGAGCAGTTCTTC. Protein product: CSARTGTNEQFF.